Shown below are 24 T cell receptor beta chains from a single sample sequenced in a study of shared clonotypes between healthy human individuals. Sequencing used immunoSEQ multiplex PCR; TCRdb keeps in-frame clones, though not all of them. The top ten clones hold roughly 0.34% of a sample with 2 million to 2.5 million clones, about 90% of them seen once. Source material: naive CD4+ T cells from PBMCs. Subset here: CD45RA+ positively selected. All receptors come from a man aged 18 to 29 in good health. Some clones in this sample may be carry-over from other donors' samples.

In DNA, the CDR3 is TGTGCCAGCAGCTTAAGGGCTTCGTGGGCCTACGAGCAGTACTTC. As protein: CASSLRASWAYEQYF. The chain combines TRBV7-9 with TRBJ2-7; D not resolved. The CDR3 is 15 amino acids. Germline V CDR1 and CDR2: SEHNR, FQNEAQ (reference sequence). V was clipped by 2 bases and J by 2 bases, with 13 bases between them.

The genes are TRBV28 and TRBJ2-4; D gene unclear. V lost 6 bases and J 5 bases, leaving 11 bases between the germline ends. CDR1 is MDHEN and CDR2 is SYDVKM in the germline V gene. CDR3 length: 13 amino acids. The CDR3 reads CASSRPGQNIQYF. In nucleotides, the CDR3 is TGTGCCAGCAGCAGACCCGGGCAAAACATTCAGTACTTC.

Remarks on this clone: This sample also contains other DNA sequences that code for the same CDR3. CDR3 nucleotide sequence: TGCGCCAGCAGCTTACTAGCGGGAGGGGGCACAGATACGCAGTATTTT. Protein sequence: CASSLLAGGGTDTQYF. V usage is TRBV5-1 and J usage is TRBJ2-3, with TRBD2 matching over 13 bases. The trim removed 2 bases at V and 1 base at J, leaving 1 base unmatched. The CDR3 sequence is 16 residues long. CDR1 and CDR2 (germline): SGHRS, YFSETQ.

J is TRBJ2-5 and V is TRBV2; TRBD1 might be the D (5 bases). The length of the CDR3 is 13 residues. V was trimmed by 6 bases and J by 1 base, leaving 9 bases between them. The germline V gene encodes CDR1 SNHLY and CDR2 FYNNEI. CDR3 sequence: CASRAGPQETQYF. The CDR3 region has the DNA TGTGCCAGCAGGGCAGGGCCCCAAGAGACCCAGTACTTC.

J is TRBJ1-2 and V is TRBV30, with D possibly TRBD1 on 5 matching bases. The CDR3 sequence is 15 residues long. Germline V gene data show CDR1 as GTSNPN and CDR2 as SVGIG (reference sequence). Trimming left V 3 bases short and J 0 bases short, with 14 bases between. The CDR3 here is CAWSLFRGSNYGYTF. The CDR3 coding sequence is TGTGCCTGGAGCCTTTTCCGGGGGTCTAACTATGGCTACACCTTC.

This clone is a singleton in its sample. The V and J genes are TRBV5-1 and TRBJ2-5; 12 positions match TRBD2. V dropped 3 bases and J dropped 4; count of bases not matched to a gene: 4. Germline values: CDR1 SGHRS, CDR2 YFSETQ. This CDR3 is 15 amino acids long. CDR3 residues: CASSYPGLAGETQYF. The CDR3 nucleotides read TGCGCCAGCAGCTACCCGGGACTAGCGGGAGAGACCCAGTACTTC.

In this sample, this clone turned up once. This sequence joins TRBV5-1 and TRBJ2-1; 7 bases are shared with TRBD2. This CDR3 comprises 15 residues. J gave up 6 bases and V 1 base, and 7 bases lay outside the gene matches. Per the germline V gene, CDR1 is SGHRS and CDR2 is YFSETQ. The CDR3, as DNA: TGCGCCAGCAGCTTGATATGGGAGGGCCCCAATGAGCAGTTCTTC. This codes for CASSLIWEGPNEQFF.

The J gene is TRBJ2-7, the V gene TRBV5-1; D is ambiguous. The CDR3 is 15 residues long. Between the trimmed V and J ends, which lost 4 bases and 2 bases, there was a span of 16 bases. Germline loops: CDR1 SGHRS, CDR2 YFSETQ. This CDR3 reads CASSPGTTPTYEQYF. In DNA, the CDR3 is TGCGCCAGCAGCCCAGGCACCACTCCCACCTACGAGCAGTACTTC.

The V call is TRBV19, the J call TRBJ2-2, with D possibly TRBD2 on 5 matching bases. The germline CDR1 and CDR2 sequences are LNHDA and SQIVND (reference sequence). V was shortened by 6 bases and J by 4 bases, with 15 bases between the two germline ends. This CDR3 is 15 amino acids long. CDR3 in DNA: TGTGCCAGTAGACCCCCGGGGAAGGGCACCGGGGAGCTGTTTTTT. Translated, it gives CASRPPGKGTGELFF.

The chain carries TRBV18 and TRBJ2-1; 7 bases fit TRBD1. Germline assignment: CDR1 KGHSH and CDR2 LQKENI. V trimming: 0 bases; J trimming: 0 bases; junction bases outside the gene matches: 5. This CDR3 is 17 amino acids long. The DNA of the CDR3 is TGTGCCAGCTCACCACCGAGGGCAGGGGGCTCCTACAATGAGCAGTTCTTC. Translation: CASSPPRAGGSYNEQFF.

This sequence joins TRBV28 and TRBJ2-7; TRBD2 matches 8 bases. V lost 7 bases to trimming and J lost 5 bases; unmatched junction nucleotides: 13. The germline gives CDR1 MDHEN, CDR2 SYDVKM. This CDR3 is 15 amino acids long. CDR3 sequence reads: CASIATSSGSHEQYF. As DNA, the CDR3 is TGTGCCAGCATCGCCACCTCAAGCGGGAGCCACGAGCAGTACTTC.

The chain joins TRBV6-1 to TRBJ1-2, with D unresolved. CDR1 is MNHNS and CDR2 is SASEGT in the germline V gene. The CDR3 has 10 residues. CDR3 bases: TGTGCGACGGACGGCTATGGCTACACCTTC. Translation: CATDGYGYTF.

The chain recombines TRBV4-3 with TRBJ2-6; no firm D call. Trimming shortened V by 1 base and J by 0 bases, and 10 bases separated the two germline ends. Germline lookup yields CDR1 LGHNA and CDR2 YSLEER. The CDR3 totals 17 residues. The CDR3, as DNA: TGCGCCAGCAGCCAAGTTCAGGAAGCCTCTGGGGCCAACGTCCTGACTTTC. Protein: CASSQVQEASGANVLTF.

V and J are TRBV9 and TRBJ1-2; unclear D gene. V lost 3 bases and J lost 4, with 13 bases in between. The CDR3 length is 14 residues. The germline CDR1 and CDR2 sequences are SGDLS and YYNGEE. CDR3 coding DNA: TGTGCCAGCAGCGAACGAGACGTAATCTATGGCTACACCTTC. Translated: CASSERDVIYGYTF.

The genes are TRBV4-1 and TRBJ1-5; D not resolved. This CDR3 region has 14 residues. CDR1 and CDR2 (germline): MGHRA, YSYEKL. V lost 2 bases to trimming and J lost 2 bases, with 7 bases between them. The CDR3 DNA reads TGCGCCAGCAGCCAAAGGAGGGGCAATCAGCCCCAGCATTTT. Translated, it gives CASSQRRGNQPQHF.

This clone was seen once. Other DNA sequences in the same sample also yield this CDR3. This chain links TRBV7-9 with TRBJ2-1, with unresolved D. CDR3 length: 14 residues. The germline V gene encodes CDR1 SEHNR and CDR2 FQNEAQ (reference sequence). V lost 2 bases and J lost 0, with 5 bases in between. CDR3 nucleotide sequence: TGTGCCAGCAGCTTAATCGGCTCCTACAATGAGCAGTTCTTC. Translating gives CASSLIGSYNEQFF. The full variable domain, in which reference TRBV7-9 and TRBJ2-1 provide the parts outside the CDR3, is DTGVSQNPRHKITKRGQNVTFRCDPISEHNRLYWYRQTLGQGPEFLTYFQNEAQLEKSRLLSDRFSAERPKGSFSTLEIQRTEQGDSAMYLCASSLIGSYNEQFFGPGTRLTVL.

V usage is TRBV19 and J usage is TRBJ1-4; D is uncertain. The CDR3 has 14 amino acids. Trimming stripped 4 bases from V and 3 bases from J, with 9 bases between. Germline V lookup: CDR1 LNHDA, CDR2 SQIVND (reference sequence). The CDR3 sequence is CASSSLGANEKLFF. The CDR3 DNA sequence: TGTGCCAGTAGTAGCCTAGGAGCTAATGAAAAACTGTTTTTT.

This chain joins TRBV28 and TRBJ1-1, with D perhaps matching TRBD1 (6 bases). V dropped 10 bases and J dropped 0 bases, with 15 bases sitting between them. The CDR3 contains 14 residues. Germline V gene data show CDR1 as MDHEN and CDR2 as SYDVKM. The CDR3 reads CATKRGGLNTEAFF. The CDR3, as DNA: TGTGCCACCAAACGGGGGGGCTTGAACACTGAAGCTTTCTTT.

The rearrangement uses TRBV6-1 and TRBJ1-5; 7 nucleotides match TRBD1. V shed 4 bases and J 4 bases; nucleotides not matched to a gene: 7. Germline values: CDR1 MNHNS, CDR2 SASEGT. The CDR3 is 15 residues long. CDR3 nucleotide sequence: TGTGCCAGCAGTGCCCCGGGACAGCAAAATCAGCCCCAGCATTTT. This gives the protein CASSAPGQQNQPQHF.

This clone appeared once. The chain uses TRBV9 and TRBJ2-7, with TRBD2 as a possible D gene (5 bases). The germline V gene has CDR1 SGDLS and CDR2 YYNGEE. V gave up 3 bases and J gave up 3 bases, with 16 bases separating them. This CDR3 has 15 residues. The CDR3 reads CASSASPDEGYEQYF. The CDR3 DNA is TGTGCCAGCAGCGCCTCACCCGATGAGGGCTACGAGCAGTACTTC.

A word on this clone: Within the sample, other DNA sequences also encode this same CDR3. This sequence joins TRBV20-1 and TRBJ2-3; D uncertain. CDR3 length: 11 amino acids. Looked up from germline, CDR1 is DFQATT and CDR2 is SNEGSKA (reference sequence). Trimming took 6 bases from V and 4 from J, leaving 8 bases between them. CDR3 DNA sequence: TGCAGTGCGAGACTGGCAGATACGCAGTATTTT. Translating it yields CSARLADTQYF.

V gene TRBV5-1 combines with J gene TRBJ2-5, with 10 bases matching TRBD2. The CDR3 covers 15 residues. CDR1 and CDR2 (germline): SGHRS, YFSETQ. V shed 6 bases and J 3 bases; nucleotides not matched to a gene: 8. CDR3 sequence: CASTVTGTSEETQYF. The CDR3 nucleotides are TGCGCCAGCACCGTCACCGGGACTAGCGAAGAGACCCAGTACTTC.

The CDR3 loop is CASSGFREQYF. The CDR3 DNA follows: TGTGCCAGCAGTGGCTTTAGGGAGCAGTACTTC. This chain joins TRBV25-1 and TRBJ2-7; D is undetermined. The CDR3 runs to 11 residues. V was cut by 4 bases and J by 7 bases, with 8 bases left in between. Looked up from germline, CDR1 is MGHDK and CDR2 is SYGVNS.

This chain links TRBV30 with TRBJ2-2; D possibly corresponds to TRBD2 (7 bases). This CDR3 contains 14 residues. Per germline, CDR1 GTSNPN and CDR2 SVGIG (reference sequence). Trimming took 3 bases from V and 4 from J, leaving 12 bases between them. CDR3 region: CAWRGGPSTGELFF. CDR3 coding DNA: TGTGCCTGGAGGGGGGGGCCCAGCACCGGGGAGCTGTTTTTT.